This T cell receptor (beta chain) was recorded in a study of cytomegalovirus exposure and HLA in healthy donors. Looked up from germline, CDR1 is MDHEN and CDR2 is SYDVKM. The CDR3 sequence is 12 residues long. Trimming took 5 bases from V and 4 from J, leaving 9 bases between them. Both 60 Vbeta primers and 13 Jbeta primers went into the PCR. The method was immunoSEQ multiplex PCR; TCRdb's version includes in-frame clones alone and lacks a portion of them. Of about 180,000 clones in the sample, 75% to 80% were seen once. Notes on the study in general: A later look showed TCR association rates differing by HLA locus, highest for DRB1 and lowest for HLA-C.

Turning to this clone: Its specificity is unknown.

The TCR sequence derives from a middle-aged man in good health and CMV-seropositive. V and J are TRBV28 and TRBJ2-7; D is undetermined. Sequenced material: PBMCs. CDR3 protein: CASSVEWYEQYF. CDR3 nucleotides: TGTGCCAGCAGTGTGGAGTGGTACGAGCAGTACTTC.